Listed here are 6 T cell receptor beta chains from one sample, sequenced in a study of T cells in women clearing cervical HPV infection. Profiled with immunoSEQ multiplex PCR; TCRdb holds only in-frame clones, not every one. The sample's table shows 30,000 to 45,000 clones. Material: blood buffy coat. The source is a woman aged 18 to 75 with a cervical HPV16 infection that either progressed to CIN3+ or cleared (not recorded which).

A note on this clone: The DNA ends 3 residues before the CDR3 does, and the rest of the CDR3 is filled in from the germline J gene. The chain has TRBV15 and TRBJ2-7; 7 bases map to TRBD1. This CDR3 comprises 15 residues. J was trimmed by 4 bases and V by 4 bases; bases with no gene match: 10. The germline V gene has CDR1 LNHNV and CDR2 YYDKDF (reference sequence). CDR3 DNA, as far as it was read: TGTGCCACCAGCAAATCCGGGACAGATAGATACGAG. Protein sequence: CATSKSGTDRYE. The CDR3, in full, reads CATSKSGTDRYEQYF.

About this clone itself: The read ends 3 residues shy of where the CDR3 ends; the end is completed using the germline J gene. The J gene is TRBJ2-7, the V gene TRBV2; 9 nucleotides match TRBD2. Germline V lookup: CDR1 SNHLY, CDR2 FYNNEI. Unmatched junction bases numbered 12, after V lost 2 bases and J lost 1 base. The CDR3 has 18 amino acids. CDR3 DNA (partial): TGTGCCAGCAGTGAAAATAGGGTACTAGCGGGCTGGTCCTACGAG. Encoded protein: CASSENRVLAGWSYE. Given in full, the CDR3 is CASSENRVLAGWSYEQYF. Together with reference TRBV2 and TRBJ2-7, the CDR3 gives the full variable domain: EPEVTQTPSHQVTQMGQEVILRCVPISNHLYFYWYRQILGQKVEFLVSFYNNEISEKSEIFDDQFSVERPDGSNFTLKIRSTKLEDSAMYFCASSENRVLAGWSYEQYFGPGTRLTVT.

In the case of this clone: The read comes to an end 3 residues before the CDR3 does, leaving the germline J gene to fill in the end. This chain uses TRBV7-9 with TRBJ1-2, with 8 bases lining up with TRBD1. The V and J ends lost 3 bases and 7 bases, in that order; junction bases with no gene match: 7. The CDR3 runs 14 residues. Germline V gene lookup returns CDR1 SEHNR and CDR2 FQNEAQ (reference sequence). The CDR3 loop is CASSFSSQGVGYTF. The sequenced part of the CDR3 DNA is TGTGCCAGCAGCTTCTCCTCACAGGGGGTTGGC.

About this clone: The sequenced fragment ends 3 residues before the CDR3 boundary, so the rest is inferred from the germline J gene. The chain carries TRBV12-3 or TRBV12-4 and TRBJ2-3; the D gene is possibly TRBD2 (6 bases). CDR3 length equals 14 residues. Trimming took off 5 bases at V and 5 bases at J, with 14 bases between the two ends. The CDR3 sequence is CASSLRDFRDTQYF. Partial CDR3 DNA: TGTGCCAGCAGTCTCCGGGACTTTAGAGATACG.

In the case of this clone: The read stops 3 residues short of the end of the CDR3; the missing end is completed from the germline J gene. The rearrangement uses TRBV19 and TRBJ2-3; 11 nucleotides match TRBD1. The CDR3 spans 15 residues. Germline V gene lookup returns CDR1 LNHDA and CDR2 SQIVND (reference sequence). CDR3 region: CASSKGQGAFETQYF. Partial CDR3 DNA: TGTGCCAGTAGTAAAGGACAGGGGGCTTTTGAGACG.

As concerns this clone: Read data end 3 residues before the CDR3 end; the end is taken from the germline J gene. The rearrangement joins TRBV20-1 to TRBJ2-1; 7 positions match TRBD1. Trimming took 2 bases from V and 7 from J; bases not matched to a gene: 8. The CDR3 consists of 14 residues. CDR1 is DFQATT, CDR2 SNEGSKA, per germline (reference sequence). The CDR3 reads CSARRGQVVNEQFF. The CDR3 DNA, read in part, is TGCAGTGCTAGAAGGGGGCAGGTAGTAAATGAG.